This T cell receptor beta chain was retrieved from a study of blood T cell repertoires in COVID-19. The table came from immunoSEQ multiplex PCR; TCRdb's copy has only in-frame clones and leaves some out. The top ten clones hold about 2.4% of a sample with around 130,000 clones, 84% of them seen once. Germline values: CDR1 SGHRS, CDR2 YFSETQ. V was clipped by 6 bases and J by 1 base, with 13 bases between them. The CDR3 is made up of 15 amino acids. This clonotype was sampled from a man aged 35 to 55 with acute COVID-19. Sequencing was carried out using PBMCs or T cells enriched from blood (not recorded which). V usage is TRBV5-1 and J usage is TRBJ2-2; D perhaps matches TRBD1 (5 bases). In nucleotides, the CDR3 is TGCGCCAGCACCCCCCGAAGGGGGAACACCGGGGAGCTGTTTTTT. Its translation: CASTPRRGNTGELFF. The whole variable domain, filled in from reference TRBV5-1 and TRBJ2-2, reads KAGVTQTPRYLIKTRGQQVTLSCSPISGHRSVSWYQQTPGQGLQFLFEYFSETQRNKGNFPGRFSGRQFSNSRSEMNVSTLELGDSALYLCASTPRRGNTGELFFGEGSRLTVL.